Listed below are T cell receptor beta chains from one sample, sequenced in a study of blood T cell repertoires in COVID-19. Data came from immunoSEQ multiplex PCR; TCRdb stores just in-frame clones and leaves some out. This sample carries about 59,000 clones, approximately 84% of them seen once, and the ten largest clones take roughly 5%. The sample consisted of peripheral blood. Receptors originate from a man older than 75 in a cohort sampled during active COVID-19. Each CDR3 is given without its conserved first and last residue. For some rows the clone size is stated as once, few or many, or as a class when expanded; others skip it.

clone_size: .
v_call: TRBV9
j_call: TRBJ2-1
cdr3_aa: ASSVGTGVYNEQF

clone_size: .
v_call: TRBV7-9
j_call: TRBJ1-2
cdr3_aa: ASSSGQGHGYT

clone_size: few
v_call: TRBV6-6
j_call: TRBJ2-1
cdr3_aa: ASSYSAGLSEQF

clone_size: .
v_call: TRBV7-9
j_call: TRBJ2-1
cdr3_aa: ASSAENEQF

clone_size: .
v_call: TRBV5-4
j_call: TRBJ1-1
cdr3_aa: ASSTTTLTNTEAF

clone_size: .
v_call: TRBV7-2
j_call: TRBJ2-3
cdr3_aa: ASSLSSGYTDTQY

clone_size: few
v_call: TRBV21-1
j_call: TRBJ2-7
cdr3_aa: ASSNPEGAFYEQY

clone_size: .
v_call: TRBV19
j_call: TRBJ1-1
cdr3_aa: ASMGQGMNTEAF

clone_size: .
v_call: TRBV29-1
j_call: TRBJ2-5
cdr3_aa: SVDPSQETQY

clone_size: .
v_call: TRBV7-9
j_call: TRBJ1-5
cdr3_aa: ASSQAGNQPQH

clone_size: once
v_call: TRBV6-1
j_call: TRBJ1-2
cdr3_aa: ASSDRGTVYGYT

clone_size: .
v_call: TRBV10-2
j_call: TRBJ2-3
cdr3_aa: ASSILAGGHGTDTQY

clone_size: .
v_call: TRBV3-1/TRBV3-2
j_call: TRBJ1-1
cdr3_aa: ASSPGQEAF

clone_size: .
v_call: TRBV5-1
j_call: TRBJ2-5
cdr3_aa: ASSSSSGGSSETQY

clone_size: .
v_call: TRBV30
j_call: TRBJ1-2
cdr3_aa: AWSGEWSGYT

clone_size: .
v_call: TRBV6-6
j_call: TRBJ2-7
cdr3_aa: ASSFLQGGYEQY

clone_size: .
v_call: TRBV6-2/TRBV6-3
j_call: TRBJ2-3
cdr3_aa: ASSYSTGVSTDTQY

clone_size: .
v_call: TRBV7-7
j_call: TRBJ1-4
cdr3_aa: ASSYRQGEKLF

clone_size: .
v_call: TRBV29-1
j_call: TRBJ2-1
cdr3_aa: SAPGLASSYNEQF

clone_size: few
v_call: TRBV27
j_call: TRBJ1-1
cdr3_aa: ASSLRGGTEAF

clone_size: .
v_call: TRBV6-6
j_call: TRBJ1-2
cdr3_aa: ASSYGQGTANYGYT

clone_size: once
v_call: TRBV7-2
j_call: TRBJ1-5
cdr3_aa: ASSLDGQLYSNQPQH

clone_size: .
v_call: TRBV7-3
j_call: TRBJ2-3
cdr3_aa: ASSLTPGVGDTQY

clone_size: .
v_call: TRBV5-5
j_call: TRBJ2-1
cdr3_aa: ASSLGTGAYNEQF

clone_size: few
v_call: TRBV11-2
j_call: TRBJ2-3
cdr3_aa: ASTPNGGIQY

clone_size: .
v_call: TRBV6-2/TRBV6-3
j_call: TRBJ2-3
cdr3_aa: ASSYGLARFSGDTQY

clone_size: .
v_call: TRBV7-8
j_call: TRBJ2-3
cdr3_aa: ASSLVTALAGSTDTQY

clone_size: .
v_call: TRBV7-2
j_call: TRBJ1-1
cdr3_aa: ASSSDRAEAF

clone_size: once
v_call: TRBV6-2/TRBV6-3
j_call: TRBJ2-5
cdr3_aa: ASSYSAGGETQY

clone_size: .
v_call: TRBV15
j_call: TRBJ1-4
cdr3_aa: ATSRAGTPPKIATNEKLF

clone_size: .
v_call: TRBV6-2/TRBV6-3
j_call: TRBJ2-3
cdr3_aa: ASGRDTTDTQY

clone_size: .
v_call: TRBV7-2
j_call: TRBJ1-2
cdr3_aa: ASSLVQGGNYGYT

clone_size: .
v_call: TRBV3-1/TRBV3-2
j_call: TRBJ2-5
cdr3_aa: ASSQASGGAQETQY

clone_size: .
v_call: TRBV3-1/TRBV3-2
j_call: TRBJ2-1
cdr3_aa: ASAPGGLKSSYNEQF